This T cell receptor (beta chain) stems from a study of OX40 agonist ivuxolimab in advanced cancers. Blood draws occurred at baseline, cycle 4 day 1, and cycle 7 day 1. TCRdb's copy holds only in-frame clones and misses some; the assay was immunoSEQ multiplex PCR. There are roughly 50,000 clones in the sample; over 70% occur only once, and approximately 0.41% lies in the top ten. Of note for this clone: Its antigen is not known.

General study results and limits: The study did not work out the antigen specificity of the expanded peripheral T cells.

The CDR3 consists of 14 residues. CDR1 KGHSH and CDR2 LQKENI come from the germline V gene. V lost 8 bases, J lost 0 bases, and 6 bases stayed unmatched. The input for sequencing was CD4+ or CD8+ T cells sorted from blood, taken in a trial of the OX40 agonist ivuxolimab. The chain couples TRBV18 to TRBJ1-1; TRBD1 aligns across 7 bases. The source is an adult with an advanced solid tumor such as melanoma, head and neck, liver or kidney cancer. The CDR3 DNA sequence: TGTGCCAGCGCAAGGGACAGTTTGAACACTGAAGCTTTCTTT. It yields the protein CASARDSLNTEAFF.